The 6 T cell receptor beta chains below were found in one sample sequenced in a study of blood T cell repertoires in COVID-19 (dated by TCRdb to 2019 to 2021). Receptor libraries were prepared by the immunoSEQ multiplex PCR assay. The table was pulled from immuneACCESS by TCRdb, which kept in-frame rearrangements only. Such tables lose some clones; where checked, under half of the loss comes from unresolved V genes, and the rest has no known cause. The sample yields 350,000 to 400,000 clones; over 75% were counted once. Roughly 0.99% of the sample rests with the top ten. The sample consisted of PBMCs or T cells enriched from blood (not recorded which). Receptor source: a man aged 18 to 29 who had recovered from COVID-19.

This chain connects TRBV10-3 to TRBJ2-2; 11 bases are shared with TRBD1. The V segment lost 6 bases and the J segment 3 bases; nucleotides outside the gene matches: 3. CDR3 size: 15 residues. The germline V gene encodes CDR1 ENHRY and CDR2 SYGVKD. The CDR3 nucleotides are TGTGCCATCAGGCCGGGACAGGGGGACACCGGGGAGCTGTTTTTT. This encodes CAIRPGQGDTGELFF.

This clone was recorded only once. The chain uses TRBV7-8 and TRBJ2-1; the D gene is possibly TRBD2 (5 bases). V was clipped by 4 bases and J by 6 bases, with 16 bases between them. The length of the CDR3 is 15 residues. Germline V gene lookup returns CDR1 SGHVS and CDR2 FQNEAQ. Here the CDR3 DNA reads TGTGCCAGCAGCTCCGGACTTAGTATCCTCAATGAGCAGTTCTTC. Protein product: CASSSGLSILNEQFF.

The gene calls are TRBV7-9 and TRBJ2-7; D is undetermined. CDR1 is SEHNR, CDR2 FQNEAQ, per germline (reference sequence). The V gene lost 8 bases and the J gene lost 5 bases, with 7 bases spanning the gap. The CDR3 contains 10 residues. The CDR3 loop reads CASAANEQYF. In DNA, the CDR3 is TGTGCCAGCGCCGCTAACGAGCAGTACTTC.

The chain employs TRBV5-1 and TRBJ1-6; no firm D call. The CDR3 runs 15 residues. Trimming shortened V by 2 bases and J by 5 bases, and 11 bases separated the two germline ends. In germline, CDR1 is SGHRS, CDR2 YFSETQ. The CDR3 region has the DNA TGCGCCAGCAGCTTTGTGGGCCACCATAATTCACCCCTCCACTTT. Its protein product is CASSFVGHHNSPLHF.

This clone was found once. The sample has other DNA sequences that encode this CDR3 too. V is TRBV19 and J is TRBJ1-3, with a possible D match to TRBD1 (5 bases). The CDR3 has 14 residues. V was clipped by 3 bases and J by 0 bases, with 6 bases between them. Germline values: CDR1 LNHDA, CDR2 SQIVND (reference sequence). The CDR3: CASSIDSSGNTIYF. CDR3 coding DNA: TGTGCCAGTAGTATTGACAGCTCTGGAAACACCATATATTTT.

V is TRBV2 and J is TRBJ2-1; D is perhaps TRBD2 (6 bases). Per germline, CDR1 SNHLY and CDR2 FYNNEI. V was cut by 9 bases and J by 5 bases, with 17 bases left in between. The CDR3 has 14 residues. The CDR3 spells CASAAIADNNEQFF. CDR3 sequence (DNA): TGTGCCAGTGCTGCAATAGCGGACAACAATGAGCAGTTCTTC.